Below, 9 T cell receptor beta chains from the same sample are listed, as sequenced in a study of cytomegalovirus exposure and HLA in healthy donors (TCRdb year 2017). The library was made by the immunoSEQ multiplex PCR assay. For the multiplex PCR, a mixture combining 60 forward primers for TCR Vbeta segments and 13 reverse primers for TCR Jbeta segments was used. Sourced from immuneACCESS, this table was stored by TCRdb with only in-frame sequences that have V and J called. A share of the clones is absent; for the studies checked, an unresolved V gene accounts for under half, and the remainder has no known explanation. This sample lists around 210,000 clones; about 80% were detected once. The biggest ten clones account for nearly 3% of the sample. The specimen was PBMCs. The receptors stem from a woman in her 30s in good health and CMV-seronegative.

The gene calls are TRBV28 and TRBJ2-2; 9 nucleotides match TRBD2. The junction had 4 bases not matched to a gene; V was cut back by 3 bases and J by 8 bases. This CDR3 is 14 amino acids long. Germline-derived CDR1 and CDR2 are MDHEN and SYDVKM. CDR3 bases: TGTGCCAGCAGTTTCCGACTAGCGGAAGGGGAGCTGTTTTTT. Translating it yields CASSFRLAEGELFF.

CDR3 loop: CASSRRDSVYNEQFF. The CDR3 bases are TGTGCCAGCAGTCGCCGGGACAGCGTTTACAATGAGCAGTTCTTC. The chain combines TRBV7-9 with TRBJ2-1; TRBD1 matches 7 bases. Germline-derived CDR1 and CDR2 are SEHNR and FQNEAQ (reference sequence). The V gene end was trimmed by 6 bases and the J gene end by 4 bases; junction bases not matched to a gene: 9. The CDR3 is made up of 15 amino acids.

The V gene is TRBV7-9, the J gene TRBJ2-1; the D is unclear. The germline V gene encodes CDR1 SEHNR and CDR2 FQNEAQ (reference sequence). Trimming removed 5 bases from V and 1 base from J, with 12 bases in between. This CDR3 contains 15 residues. In DNA form, the CDR3 reads TGTGCCAGCAGCGGCGGAGAGGCTTCCTACAATGAGCAGTTCTTC. Its translation: CASSGGEASYNEQFF.

There are a few counts of this clone. Other DNA sequences of this sample code for an identical CDR3. The chain uses TRBV18 and TRBJ2-5, with a tentative D call TRBD1 (5 bases). V dropped 1 base and J dropped 5 bases, with 8 bases sitting between them. The CDR3 contains 13 residues. Germline V gene data show CDR1 as KGHSH and CDR2 as LQKENI. The CDR3 loop is CASSPRPGETQYF. DNA for the CDR3: TGTGCCAGCTCACCACGGCCAGGGGAGACCCAGTACTTC.

The chain links TRBV7-8 to TRBJ2-2, with D maybe TRBD1 (5 bases). Trimming pared 6 bases from V and 7 bases from J, leaving 18 bases between. The germline CDR1 and CDR2 sequences are SGHVS and FQNEAQ. This CDR3 contains 15 residues. The CDR3 reads CASSPWGRNGGELFF. The CDR3 bases are TGTGCCAGCAGTCCATGGGGCAGGAACGGCGGGGAGCTGTTTTTT.

This chain uses TRBV23-1 with TRBJ1-2; D gene ambiguous. TRBV23-1 is filed as an ORF, its function uncertain. This CDR3 contains 14 residues. The V end was cut by 2 bases, the J end by 0 bases, with 7 bases between. The DNA of the CDR3 is TGCGCCAGCAGTCAAGGGCAAACTAACTATGGCTACACCTTC. It yields the protein CASSQGQTNYGYTF.

This sequence joins TRBV5-1 and TRBJ2-2; TRBD1 agrees at 7 bases. V was pared by 7 bases and J by 5 bases, with 8 bases of the junction left unmatched. This CDR3 has 14 residues. CDR1 and CDR2 (germline): SGHRS, YFSETQ. CDR3 nucleotide sequence: TGCGCCAGCGGAACCGGGACAGAAACCGGGGAGCTGTTTTTT. Residues: CASGTGTETGELFF. Full variable domain (outside the CDR3, taken from reference TRBV5-1 and TRBJ2-2): KAGVTQTPRYLIKTRGQQVTLSCSPISGHRSVSWYQQTPGQGLQFLFEYFSETQRNKGNFPGRFSGRQFSNSRSEMNVSTLELGDSALYLCASGTGTETGELFFGEGSRLTVL.

The chain recombines TRBV5-6 with TRBJ2-5; the D is unclear. This CDR3 has 14 residues. With 3 bases removed from V and 5 bases from J, the gap between germline ends came to 14 bases. Germline CDR1 is SGHDT and CDR2 is YYEEEE. The CDR3 region is CASSSPMAGETQYF. The CDR3, as DNA: TGTGCCAGCAGCTCTCCAATGGCCGGGGAGACCCAGTACTTC.

The V gene is TRBV5-1, the J gene TRBJ2-2; D is possibly TRBD1 (5 bases). This CDR3 has 15 residues. Deletions cut 3 bases from V and 2 bases from J, with 11 bases between. Germline assignment: CDR1 SGHRS and CDR2 YFSETQ. CDR3 nucleotides: TGCGCCAGCAGCTCAACGACAGTTAACACCGGGGAGCTGTTTTTT. Amino acid sequence: CASSSTTVNTGELFF.